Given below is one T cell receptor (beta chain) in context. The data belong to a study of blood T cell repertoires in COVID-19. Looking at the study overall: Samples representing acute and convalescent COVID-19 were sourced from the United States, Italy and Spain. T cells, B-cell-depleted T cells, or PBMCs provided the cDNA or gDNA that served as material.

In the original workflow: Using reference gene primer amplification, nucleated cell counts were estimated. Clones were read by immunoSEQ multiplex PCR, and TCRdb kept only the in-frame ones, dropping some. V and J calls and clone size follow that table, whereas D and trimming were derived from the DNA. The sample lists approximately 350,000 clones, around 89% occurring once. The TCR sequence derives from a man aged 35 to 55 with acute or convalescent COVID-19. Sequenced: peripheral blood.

The CDR3 bases are TGTGCCAGCAGCTTAGAACGGGGAAACACTGAAGCTTTCTTT. This sequence encodes CASSLERGNTEAFF. This chain joins TRBV11-2 and TRBJ1-1; no reliable D call. This CDR3 comprises 14 residues. CDR1 SGHAT and CDR2 FQNNGV come from the germline V gene. Trimming took off 0 bases at V and 2 bases at J, with 7 bases between the two ends.